The sample holds many counts of the clone carrying this T cell receptor beta chain. Its target is not known. Each CDR3 protein is one row after TCRdb ran MiXCR on the 5' RACE reads. The sample holds approximately 680,000 distinct CDR3 sequences, roughly 7.2% seen once. The source of the sample is a study of identical twins. V was cut by 1 base and J by 10 bases, with 8 bases left in between. CDR3 length equals 13 residues. The V gene's germline CDR1 is SGHDN and CDR2 FVKESK. Whole-study findings and limits: Models predicted too little out-of-frame TCR alpha sharing in monozygotic twins.

This same sample was also part of a study on yellow fever vaccine responses in identical twins.

The rearrangement links TRBV14 to TRBJ1-6, with D hard to call. Sequenced: PBMCs. This clonotype originated in a young woman in good health. CDR3 sequence: CASSQVSGSPLHF. In nucleotides, the CDR3 is TGTGCCAGCAGCCAAGTTTCAGGATCACCCCTCCACTTT.